This TCR beta chain was observed in a study of cytomegalovirus exposure and HLA in healthy donors. Study-wide findings and caveats: Cytomegalovirus-associated status was assigned to fewer than 200 TCR beta chains.

PCR employed 60 Vbeta and 13 Jbeta primers. Original analysis: In a later analysis, 80 million or so unique TCR beta chains included roughly 11 million shared by two or more donors. The method was immunoSEQ multiplex PCR; TCRdb's version includes in-frame clones alone and lacks a portion of them. The V and J calls and clone size were taken over from that table, and D and trimming were inferred from the DNA. The table has some 150,000 clones, 80% to 85% seen once. From germline, CDR1 is SEHNR and CDR2 FQNEAQ (reference sequence). With 5 bases removed from V and 6 bases from J, the gap between germline ends came to 16 bases. The CDR3 runs 14 residues. In the case of this clone: Its antigen is undetermined.

Healthy bone marrow donors made up the donor group. The sequencing sample was made of PBMCs. The chain uses TRBV7-9 and TRBJ1-2; D possibly corresponds to TRBD1 (5 bases). This TCR was recovered from a woman aged 45-59 years in good health and CMV-seropositive. CDR3 DNA sequence: TGTGCCAGCAGCCTACATCAGGGTGCTGATGGCTACACCTTC. This encodes CASSLHQGADGYTF.